This T cell receptor (beta chain) was obtained from a study of T cells in Graves' hyperthyroidism and ophthalmopathy. Notes on the study in general: Most thyroid clonotypes with frequency above 0.001 were detected in blood.

There were TCR beta CDR3 regions amplified from RNA transcripts. An initial round of RT-PCR targeting the TCR CDR3 relied on the HTBI primer set. TCRdb re-analysed the multiplex PCR reads in MiXCR, keeping a single row per CDR3 protein. The repertoire includes around 520,000 distinct CDR3 sequences, about 24% of them detected once, and 11% sits in the top ten. This clonotype came up a few times. Its cognate antigen is unknown. Material for sequencing was blood. This TCR was sampled from a woman aged 30 to 39 with Graves' ophthalmopathy.

As DNA, the CDR3 is TGTGCCAGCAGTTTAAGGCTAGCGGAACCCTACGAGCAGTACTTC. This translates into CASSLRLAEPYEQYF. The rearrangement joins TRBV12-3 or TRBV12-4 to TRBJ2-7; 7 bases align to TRBD2. J gave up 2 bases and V 2 bases, and 6 bases lay outside the gene matches. The CDR3 contains 15 residues.